The 7 T cell receptor beta chains below all came from one sample that was sequenced in a study of blood T cell dynamics during melanoma immunotherapy. Profiled with immunoSEQ multiplex PCR; TCRdb holds only in-frame clones, not every one. The sample has tens of thousands of clones, roughly 89% seen once. The time point is: pre-treatment baseline. This specimen consisted of blood, obtained from a patient treated with checkpoint blockade. The origin of the receptors is a human donor with melanoma.

This sequence joins TRBV28 and TRBJ2-5; 7 bases agree with TRBD2. The junction had 15 bases not matched to a gene; V was cut back by 11 bases and J by 6 bases. Germline lookup yields CDR1 MDHEN and CDR2 SYDVKM. The CDR3 runs 14 residues. The CDR3 DNA reads as TGTGCCGCAAAAGGTCCGGGAGGTAGTAAGACCCAGTACTTC. Protein product: CAAKGPGGSKTQYF.

With regard to this clone: The sample carries other DNA sequences with the same CDR3. The J gene is TRBJ1-5, the V gene TRBV18, with D tentatively TRBD1 (6 bases). V was trimmed by 2 bases and J by 7 bases, leaving 6 bases between them. Germline loops: CDR1 KGHSH, CDR2 LQKENI. This CDR3 has 12 amino acids. CDR3 sequence reads: CASSPGGQPQHF. DNA of the CDR3: TGTGCCAGCTCACCAGGGGGCCAGCCCCAGCATTTT.

This chain uses TRBV28 with TRBJ2-5, with 13 bases aligning to TRBD2. The CDR3 is 16 amino acids. Trimming took 6 bases from V and 4 from J; bases not matched to a gene: 8. Looked up from germline, CDR1 is MDHEN and CDR2 is SYDVKM. CDR3 nucleotides: TGTGCCAGCAGCCCCACTAGCGGGAGGGCGGGAGAGACCCAGTACTTC. Translating it yields CASSPTSGRAGETQYF.

This chain connects TRBV6-1 to TRBJ1-1; no firm D call. CDR1 and CDR2 from the germline V gene are MNHNS and SASEGT. This CDR3 region has 13 residues. V was clipped by 7 bases and J by 0 bases, with 9 bases between them. The CDR3 loop reads CASKRVMNTEAFF. DNA for the CDR3: TGTGCCAGCAAAAGGGTTATGAACACTGAAGCTTTCTTT.

This rearrangement joins TRBV5-1 to TRBJ2-6; tentative D call: TRBD1 (6 bases). The germline CDR1 and CDR2 sequences are SGHRS and YFSETQ. V was cut by 6 bases and J by 0 bases, with 13 bases left in between. The length of the CDR3 is 16 residues. CDR3 loop: CASTEDRNSGANVLTF. Here the CDR3 DNA reads TGCGCCAGCACCGAGGACAGAAACTCTGGGGCCAACGTCCTGACTTTC.

V usage is TRBV19 and J usage is TRBJ2-7; D may be TRBD1 (5 bases). Trimming removed 5 bases from V and 2 bases from J, with 19 bases in between. The CDR3 covers 16 residues. Germline V gene data show CDR1 as LNHDA and CDR2 as SQIVND (reference sequence). The CDR3 DNA reads as TGTGCCAGTAGTTCTCAGCGAAGGGGCCGGACCTACGAGCAGTACTTC. This gives the protein CASSSQRRGRTYEQYF.

The rearrangement uses TRBV11-2 and TRBJ1-6; D is possibly TRBD1 (5 bases). Germline V gene data show CDR1 as SGHAT and CDR2 as FQNNGV. The CDR3 extends over 14 amino acids. Trimming removed 5 bases from V and 3 bases from J, with 8 bases in between. The CDR3 sequence: CASSGGIYNSPLHF. CDR3 bases: TGTGCCAGCAGCGGGGGGATCTATAATTCACCCCTCCACTTT.